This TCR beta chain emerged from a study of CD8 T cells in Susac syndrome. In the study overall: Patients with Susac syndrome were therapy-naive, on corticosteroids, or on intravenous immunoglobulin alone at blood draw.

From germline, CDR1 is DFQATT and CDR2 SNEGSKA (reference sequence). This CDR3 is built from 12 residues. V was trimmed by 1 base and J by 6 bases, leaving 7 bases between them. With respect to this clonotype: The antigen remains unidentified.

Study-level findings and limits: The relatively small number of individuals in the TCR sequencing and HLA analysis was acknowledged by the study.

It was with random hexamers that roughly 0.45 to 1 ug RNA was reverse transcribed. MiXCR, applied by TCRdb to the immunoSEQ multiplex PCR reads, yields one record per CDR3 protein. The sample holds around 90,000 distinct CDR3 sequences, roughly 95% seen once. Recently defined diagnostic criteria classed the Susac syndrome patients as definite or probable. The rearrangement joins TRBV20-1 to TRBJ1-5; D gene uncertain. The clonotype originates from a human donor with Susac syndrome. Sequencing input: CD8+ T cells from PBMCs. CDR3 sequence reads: CSARGGGQPQHF. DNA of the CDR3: TGCAGTGCTAGAGGGGGAGGTCAGCCCCAGCATTTT.